This T cell receptor (beta chain) was found in a study of T cells after posttransplantation cyclophosphamide. This CDR3 is built from 15 residues. The germline V and J ends were trimmed by 2 bases and 4 bases, with 14 bases remaining between them. Germline V lookup: CDR1 MNHNS, CDR2 SASEGT. Profiled with immunoSEQ multiplex PCR; TCRdb holds only in-frame clones, not every one. The table has fewer than 3,500 clones, approximately 78% seen once. This TCR was recovered from an older woman in good health, CMV-negative, and a related stem cell transplant donor. This rearrangement joins TRBV6-1 to TRBJ1-2; no reliable D call. The specimen was memory CD8+ T cells sorted from blood. In DNA, the CDR3 is TGTGCCAGCAGTGAATCGAGGGCTTCTGGCTATGGCTACACCTTC. Residues: CASSESRASGYGYTF.